This TCR beta chain was profiled in a study of blood T cell repertoires in COVID-19. Turning to the study itself: In each case, the material was cDNA or gDNA derived from T cells, B-cell-depleted T cells, or PBMCs.

Seattle's enrolled individuals joined amid active infection and were then monitored longitudinally. Per the authors' pipeline: Estimation of nucleated cell counts was performed using reference gene primer amplification. This table comes from immunoSEQ multiplex PCR, and its TCRdb copy is limited to in-frame clones, with some not included. V, J and clone size are those of that table, while D and trimming were read from the DNA. The sample yields about 260,000 clones, 70% to 90% seen once. V shed 6 bases, J shed 4 bases, and the junction held 5 bases outside the gene matches. CDR3 length: 13 amino acids. Germline V gene sequence: CDR1 MNHEY, CDR2 SVGAGI.

This receptor was identified in an older woman with COVID-19, enrolled during active disease. What was sequenced was peripheral blood. The genes are TRBV6-5 and TRBJ2-7, with 8 bases identical to TRBD1. DNA for the CDR3: TGTGCCAGCAGCGCAGACAGGGGTTACGAGCAGTACTTC. Translation: CASSADRGYEQYF.